The 26 T cell receptor beta chains presented below share a single source sample, sequenced in a study of blood T cell repertoires in COVID-19. The table came from immunoSEQ multiplex PCR; TCRdb's copy has only in-frame clones and leaves some out. Here the sample spans over 150,000 clones, approximately 79% being singletons. Input material: peripheral blood. Every receptor here comes from a woman in her fifties or sixties with acute or convalescent COVID-19.

The chain carries TRBV9 and TRBJ1-6; a weak D match, TRBD1 (5 bases). Germline assignment: CDR1 SGDLS and CDR2 YYNGEE. V was cut by 3 bases and J by 9 bases, with 13 bases left in between. The CDR3 runs 14 residues. The CDR3 nucleotides read TGTGCCAGCAGCGGGACGGGGGGTGGTTCACCCCTCCACTTT. Amino acids: CASSGTGGGSPLHF. The variable domain in full, with the rest retrieved from reference TRBV9 and TRBJ1-6, is DSGVTQTPKHLITATGQRVTLRCSPRSGDLSVYWYQQSLDQGLQFLIQYYNGEERAKGNILERFSAQQFPDLHSELNLSSLELGDSALYFCASSGTGGGSPLHFGNGTRLTVT.

V usage is TRBV6-5 and J usage is TRBJ1-3, with D hard to call. This CDR3 has 12 residues. V lost 8 bases to trimming and J lost 1 base, with 6 bases between them. CDR1 and CDR2 from the germline V gene are MNHEY and SVGAGI. The chain's CDR3 is CASLSSGNTIYF. CDR3 nucleotides: TGTGCCAGCCTTAGTTCTGGAAACACCATATATTTT.

Remarks on this clone: This sample also contains other DNA sequences that code for the same CDR3. CDR3 DNA: TGTGCCAGCAGTTTACTCAGGGAAAACACTGAAGCTTTCTTT. This encodes CASSLLRENTEAFF. This sequence joins TRBV28 and TRBJ1-1; TRBD1 might be the D (5 bases). The CDR3 sequence is 14 residues long. Germline V gene lookup returns CDR1 MDHEN and CDR2 SYDVKM. V lost 2 bases, J lost 2 bases, and 9 bases lay in between.

The J gene is TRBJ1-1, the V gene TRBV25-1; D may be TRBD1 (6 bases). The ends were cut back, 6 bases at V and 4 bases at J, with 18 bases in the middle. CDR1 is MGHDK and CDR2 is SYGVNS in the germline V gene. The CDR3 extends over 15 amino acids. In DNA, the CDR3 is TGTGCCAGCAGCCTTACCTTGGACAGAGGCACTGAAGCTTTCTTT. Its protein product is CASSLTLDRGTEAFF.

The rearrangement uses TRBV5-5 and TRBJ2-3, with D hard to call. Trimming removed 0 bases at V and 6 bases at J, with 2 bases between. There are 11 residues in the CDR3. CDR1 and CDR2 from the germline V gene are SGHKS and YYEKEE (reference sequence). For the CDR3, the DNA is TGTGCCAGCAGCTTGGCGGATACGCAGTATTTT. Its protein is CASSLADTQYF.

The rearrangement uses TRBV5-6 and TRBJ1-2, with TRBD1 identical over 7 bases. V lost 4 bases to trimming and J lost 4 bases; unmatched junction nucleotides: 4. The CDR3 is made up of 13 amino acids. From germline, CDR1 is SGHDT and CDR2 YYEEEE. CDR3 amino acids: CASSPGTAYGYTF. The CDR3 nucleotides are TGTGCCAGCAGCCCCGGGACAGCCTATGGCTACACCTTC.

The V and J genes are TRBV7-2 and TRBJ1-2; possible D gene TRBD1, 5 bases. The V gene's germline CDR1 is SGHTA and CDR2 FQGNSA. Trimming took off 5 bases at V and 8 bases at J, with 21 bases between the two ends. This CDR3 region has 15 residues. Here the CDR3 reads CASSLGGVPRWGYTF. The CDR3 nucleotides are TGTGCCAGCAGCCTGGGAGGGGTCCCCAGATGGGGCTACACCTTC.

The chain combines TRBV30 with TRBJ1-5, with D possibly being TRBD1 (6 bases). Germline V lookup: CDR1 GTSNPN, CDR2 SVGIG (reference sequence). This CDR3 has 13 residues. Trimming pared 4 bases from V and 2 bases from J, leaving 9 bases between. The DNA for the CDR3 is TGTGCCTGGACCTCAGGGGGCAATCAGCCCCAGCATTTT. It is translated as CAWTSGGNQPQHF.

The V call is TRBV5-4, the J call TRBJ2-3, with D perhaps matching TRBD2 (5 bases). V dropped 4 bases and J dropped 4 bases, with 13 bases sitting between them. This CDR3 region has 14 residues. The germline V gene encodes CDR1 SGHNT and CDR2 YYREEE (reference sequence). The CDR3 here is CASSRKSGSDTQYF. CDR3 nucleotide sequence: TGTGCCAGCAGCCGGAAAAGCGGATCAGATACGCAGTATTTT.

The CDR3 bases are TGTGCCAGCAGTTTACGGGAGCGGAGGGGCTACACCTTC. Encoded protein: CASSLRERRGYTF. The chain recombines TRBV28 with TRBJ1-2; D is uncertain. This CDR3 spans 13 amino acids. Germline V lookup: CDR1 MDHEN, CDR2 SYDVKM. Deletions cut 2 bases from V and 8 bases from J, with 12 bases between.

The V call is TRBV7-2, the J call TRBJ2-5, with D possibly being TRBD2 (6 bases). The CDR3 is made up of 15 amino acids. Trimming left V 1 base short and J 5 bases short, with 14 bases between. Germline V lookup: CDR1 SGHTA, CDR2 FQGNSA. The CDR3 coding sequence is TGTGCCAGCAGCTTAGATGTGAGCCGGGGGGAGACCCAGTACTTC. This gives the protein CASSLDVSRGETQYF.

The chain carries TRBV5-1 and TRBJ2-7; 8 nucleotides line up with TRBD2. V was pared by 3 bases and J by 0 bases, with 11 bases of the junction left unmatched. The CDR3 contains 17 residues. Germline loops: CDR1 SGHRS, CDR2 YFSETQ. CDR3 bases: TGCGCCAGCAGCTCAATCAATAGCGGGACCCACTCCTACGAGCAGTACTTC. Translation: CASSSINSGTHSYEQYF.

The V gene is TRBV11-3, the J gene TRBJ2-4, with 7 bases matching TRBD2. This CDR3 is 13 amino acids long. CDR1 and CDR2 (germline): SGHNT, YENEEA. The trim removed 1 base at V and 8 bases at J, leaving 2 bases unmatched. The CDR3 protein is CASSLGGGDIQYF. In DNA, the CDR3 is TGTGCCAGCAGCTTAGGCGGGGGAGACATTCAGTACTTC.

The chain links TRBV10-1 to TRBJ1-1; D is unresolved. The germline CDR1 and CDR2 sequences are WNHNN and SYGVQD (reference sequence). This CDR3 is built from 15 residues. The germline V and J ends were trimmed by 1 base and 4 bases, with 13 bases remaining between them. CDR3 in DNA: TGCGCCAGCAGTGAGTTCCGGTTGAGAAGCACTGAAGCTTTCTTT. It translates to CASSEFRLRSTEAFF.

The chain uses TRBV5-1 and TRBJ1-3; D is ambiguous. The CDR3 is made up of 15 amino acids. CDR1 and CDR2 from the germline V gene are SGHRS and YFSETQ. The ends were cut back, 2 bases at V and 2 bases at J, with 11 bases in the middle. Here the CDR3 reads CASSFSNGAGNTIYF. The CDR3 nucleotides are TGCGCCAGCAGCTTCAGTAACGGGGCTGGAAACACCATATATTTT.

The rearrangement joins TRBV7-2 to TRBJ1-1; 8 bases match TRBD1. Unmatched junction bases numbered 10, after V lost 5 bases and J lost 5 bases. The germline gives CDR1 SGHTA, CDR2 FQGNSA. CDR3 length: 15 residues. CDR3 residues: CASSLTAGGETEAFF. Here the CDR3 DNA reads TGTGCCAGCAGCCTTACGGCAGGGGGCGAAACTGAAGCTTTCTTT.

The chain recombines TRBV20-1 with TRBJ1-2; a weak D match, TRBD1 (5 bases). The CDR3 is 11 residues long. V lost 6 bases to trimming and J lost 7 bases, with 12 bases between them. Germline V lookup: CDR1 DFQATT, CDR2 SNEGSKA (reference sequence). CDR3 loop: CSARQGGGYTF. The CDR3 DNA sequence: TGCAGTGCAAGGCAGGGTGGTGGCTACACCTTC.

CDR3 amino acids: CASSQPPGQGSLFYQPQHF. The CDR3 region has the DNA TGCGCCAGCAGCCAGCCTCCGGGACAGGGGAGCCTTTTTTATCAGCCCCAGCATTTT. The J gene is TRBJ1-5, the V gene TRBV4-1; 10 bases map to TRBD1. The germline V gene encodes CDR1 MGHRA and CDR2 YSYEKL. The CDR3 has 19 amino acids. J was trimmed by 5 bases and V by 3 bases; bases with no gene match: 16.

The V call is TRBV9, the J call TRBJ1-1; 12 bases map to TRBD1. CDR1 SGDLS and CDR2 YYNGEE come from the germline V gene. V trimming: 2 bases; J trimming: 5 bases; junction bases outside the gene matches: 4. There are 15 residues in the CDR3. CDR3 nucleotide sequence: TGTGCCAGCAGCGTTCGGGACAGGGGGCAAACTGAAGCTTTCTTT. It codes for CASSVRDRGQTEAFF. Variable domain in full (rest from reference TRBV9 and TRBJ1-1): DSGVTQTPKHLITATGQRVTLRCSPRSGDLSVYWYQQSLDQGLQFLIQYYNGEERAKGNILERFSAQQFPDLHSELNLSSLELGDSALYFCASSVRDRGQTEAFFGQGTRLTVV.

The genes are TRBV6-5 and TRBJ2-7; D is possibly TRBD2 (6 bases). V dropped 11 bases and J dropped 2 bases, with 13 bases sitting between them. The CDR3 runs 12 residues. Per the germline V gene, CDR1 is MNHEY and CDR2 is SVGAGI. CDR3 sequence: CAAGLKAYEQYF. For the CDR3, the DNA is TGTGCCGCGGGGCTTAAGGCCTACGAGCAGTACTTC.

V gene TRBV6-5 combines with J gene TRBJ1-6, with no clear D. The V gene lost 2 bases and the J gene lost 9 bases, with 11 bases spanning the gap. Germline CDR1 MNHEY, CDR2 SVGAGI. This CDR3 has 14 residues. Here the CDR3 DNA reads TGTGCCAGCAGTTACAGAGGGTGGGTTTCACCCCTCCACTTT. Protein product: CASSYRGWVSPLHF.

V is TRBV12-5 and J is TRBJ2-3; TRBD2 matches at 11 bases. V shed 7 bases and J 2 bases; nucleotides not matched to a gene: 5. The CDR3 covers 15 residues. Germline values: CDR1 LGHNT, CDR2 FRNRAP. The CDR3 nucleotides read TGTGCTAGTGCCCTAGCGGGAGGCTACACAGATACGCAGTATTTT. Translated, it gives CASALAGGYTDTQYF.

The chain joins TRBV19 to TRBJ2-1; 9 positions agree with TRBD2. The germline CDR1 and CDR2 sequences are LNHDA and SQIVND (reference sequence). The CDR3 totals 18 residues. Losses at the gene ends were 3 bases for V and 9 bases for J; bases not matched to a gene: 18. In DNA form, the CDR3 reads TGTGCCAGTAGTATTTTTCTGGCAGCGGGAGGTGGGGGCGCTGAGCAGTTCTTC. Amino acids: CASSIFLAAGGGGAEQFF.

The chain uses TRBV6-2 or TRBV6-3 and TRBJ1-5; TRBD1 agrees at 9 bases. After removal of 2 bases from V and 0 bases from J, the junction contained 11 bases not matched to a gene. The CDR3 extends over 19 amino acids. The germline V gene has CDR1 MNHEY and CDR2 SVGEGT. The CDR3 here is CASSYDRGQGIYSNQPQHF. CDR3 coding DNA: TGTGCCAGCAGTTACGACCGCGGACAGGGGATATATAGCAATCAGCCCCAGCATTTT.

This chain uses TRBV2 with TRBJ2-1; unclear D gene. Germline-derived CDR1 and CDR2 are SNHLY and FYNNEI. With 6 bases removed from V and 6 bases from J, the gap between germline ends came to 9 bases. This CDR3 is built from 12 residues. The CDR3 region has the DNA TGTGCCAGCAGGATAGCTAGCAATGAGCAGTTCTTC. Encoded protein: CASRIASNEQFF.

The chain recombines TRBV24-1 with TRBJ2-5; 10 bases are shared with TRBD2. The CDR3 is made up of 14 amino acids. Germline loops: CDR1 KGHDR, CDR2 SFDVKD. V lost 4 bases and J lost 6; bases outside the gene matches: 4. Here the CDR3 DNA reads TGTGCCACCAGTGACTCGGGACTAGCGAAGACCCAGTACTTC. Its protein is CATSDSGLAKTQYF.